These 4 T cell receptor beta chains were sequenced from one sample in a study of blood T cell repertoires in COVID-19. The assay was immunoSEQ multiplex PCR, and TCRdb's table has in-frame clones only and misses some. The data show hundreds of thousands of clones, 70% to 90% seen once. The specimen sequenced was PBMCs or T cells enriched from blood (not recorded which). These receptor sequences come from a woman aged 40 to 49 who had recovered from COVID-19.

CDR3 sequence reads: CASSAMGLLNEQFF. As DNA, the CDR3 is TGTGCCAGTAGTGCCATGGGACTTTTAAATGAGCAGTTCTTC. V and J are TRBV19 and TRBJ2-1; D possibly corresponds to TRBD2 (6 bases). In germline, CDR1 is LNHDA, CDR2 SQIVND (reference sequence). The V end was cut by 5 bases, the J end by 7 bases, with 15 bases between. The CDR3 spans 14 residues.

The sample holds one count of this clone. CDR3 nucleotide sequence: TGTGCCAGCAGCTTAAAGGAGGGGGGGCGTGAGACCCAGTACTTC. Protein product: CASSLKEGGRETQYF. V is TRBV7-3 and J is TRBJ2-5, with TRBD2 as a possible D gene (7 bases). The CDR3 is 15 residues long. Between the trimmed V and J ends, which lost 1 base and 5 bases, there was a span of 14 bases. Germline CDR1 SGHTA, CDR2 FQGTGA.

The CDR3 sequence: CASRGGGEETQYF. The CDR3 bases are TGTGCCAGCAGGGGTGGAGGGGAGGAGACCCAGTACTTC. V is TRBV6-5 and J is TRBJ2-5, with D perhaps matching TRBD2 (6 bases). Germline V lookup: CDR1 MNHEY, CDR2 SVGAGI. V lost 6 bases to trimming and J lost 5 bases, with 13 bases between them. This CDR3 is built from 13 residues.

The gene calls are TRBV9 and TRBJ2-7; 9 bases fit TRBD2. The V gene end was trimmed by 9 bases and the J gene end by 3 bases; junction bases not matched to a gene: 19. Germline V gives CDR1 SGDLS, CDR2 YYNGEE. The CDR3 extends over 17 amino acids. Written as DNA, the CDR3 is TGTGCCACCCCCAATGGACGCGGGGGGGCCTCTCTCTACGAGCAGTACTTC. This sequence encodes CATPNGRGGASLYEQYF.